These 3 T cell receptor beta chains were sequenced from one sample in a study of response to subunit inactivated influenza vaccine. TCRdb fed the RT-PCR reads into MiXCR, producing one record per CDR3 protein. The sample has approximately 480,000 distinct CDR3 sequences, 11% seen once; the top ten hold over 9.5%. This material consisted of PBMCs from blood, taken more than 35 days after vaccination. These TCRs come from a middle-aged man who received an inactivated influenza vaccine.

There are a few counts of this clonotype. The chain combines TRBV15 with TRBJ2-7; 7 nucleotides match TRBD1. The V gene's germline CDR1 is LNHNV and CDR2 YYDKDF (reference sequence). Trimming cost V 5 bases and J 4 bases; bases outside gene matches: 8. The length of the CDR3 is 14 residues. CDR3 nucleotide sequence: TGTGCCACCAGCCGGACAGGAACAGGTTACGAGCAGTACTTC. Protein product: CATSRTGTGYEQYF. The whole variable domain, remainder taken from reference TRBV15 and TRBJ2-7, is DAMVIQNPRYQVTQFGKPVTLSCSQTLNHNVMYWYQQKSSQAPKLLFHYYDKDFNNEADTPDNFQSRRPNTSFCFLDIRSPGLGDTAMYLCATSRTGTGYEQYFGPGTRLTVT.

There are a few counts of this clonotype. The chain couples TRBV20-1 to TRBJ2-5; a weak D match, TRBD2 (6 bases). The V gene lost 0 bases and the J gene lost 1 base, with 15 bases spanning the gap. In germline, CDR1 is DFQATT, CDR2 SNEGSKA (reference sequence). This CDR3 has 16 residues. In nucleotides, the CDR3 is TGCAGTGCTAGAGATTTTGCGGGGACCTCCCAAGAGACCCAGTACTTC. Residues: CSARDFAGTSQETQYF.

J is TRBJ2-5 and V is TRBV7-9; perhaps TRBD1 as D (6 bases). Trimming removed 1 base at V and 2 bases at J, with 17 bases between. The CDR3 runs 17 residues. Looked up from germline, CDR1 is SEHNR and CDR2 is FQNEAQ (reference sequence). DNA for the CDR3: TGTGCCAGCAGCTTAGAGCGGAACAGGGTACTTCAAGAGACCCAGTACTTC. Its protein product is CASSLERNRVLQETQYF.